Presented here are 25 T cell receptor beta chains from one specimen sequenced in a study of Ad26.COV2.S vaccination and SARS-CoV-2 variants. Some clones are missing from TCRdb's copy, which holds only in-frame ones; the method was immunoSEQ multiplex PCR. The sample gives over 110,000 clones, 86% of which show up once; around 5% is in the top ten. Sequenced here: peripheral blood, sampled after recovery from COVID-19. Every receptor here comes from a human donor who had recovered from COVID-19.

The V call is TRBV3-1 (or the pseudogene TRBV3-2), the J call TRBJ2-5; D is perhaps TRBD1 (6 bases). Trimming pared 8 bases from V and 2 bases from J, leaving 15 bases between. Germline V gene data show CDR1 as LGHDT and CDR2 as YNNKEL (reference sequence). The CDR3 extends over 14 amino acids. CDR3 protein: CASGTRTAQETQYF. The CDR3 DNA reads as TGTGCCAGCGGCACACGGACAGCGCAAGAGACCCAGTACTTC.

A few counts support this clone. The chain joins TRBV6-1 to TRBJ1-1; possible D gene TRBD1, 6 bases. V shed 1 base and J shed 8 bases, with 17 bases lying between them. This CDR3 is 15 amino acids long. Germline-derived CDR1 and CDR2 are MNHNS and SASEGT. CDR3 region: CASSEGGSGASEAFF. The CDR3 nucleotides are TGTGCCAGCAGTGAAGGCGGCTCGGGGGCATCCGAAGCTTTCTTT.

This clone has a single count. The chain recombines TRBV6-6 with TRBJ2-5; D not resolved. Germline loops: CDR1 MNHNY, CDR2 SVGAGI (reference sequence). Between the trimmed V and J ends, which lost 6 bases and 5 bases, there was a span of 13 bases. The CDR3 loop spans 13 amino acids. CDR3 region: CASRIPFGETQYF. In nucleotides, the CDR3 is TGTGCCAGCAGAATTCCATTCGGGGAGACCCAGTACTTC.

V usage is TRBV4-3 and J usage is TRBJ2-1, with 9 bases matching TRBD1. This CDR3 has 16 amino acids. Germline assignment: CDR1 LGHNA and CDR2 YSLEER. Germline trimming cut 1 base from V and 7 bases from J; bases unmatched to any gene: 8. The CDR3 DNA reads TGCGCCAGCAGCCAAGGGAGGGACAGGGTAGGGAATGAGCAGTTCTTC. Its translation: CASSQGRDRVGNEQFF.

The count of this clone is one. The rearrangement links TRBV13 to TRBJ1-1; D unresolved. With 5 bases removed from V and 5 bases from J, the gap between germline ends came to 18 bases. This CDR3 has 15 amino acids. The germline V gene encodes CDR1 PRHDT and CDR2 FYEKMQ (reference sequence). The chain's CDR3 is CASSPQSLSVTEAFF. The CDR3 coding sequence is TGTGCCAGCAGCCCACAGTCACTTTCGGTTACTGAAGCTTTCTTT.

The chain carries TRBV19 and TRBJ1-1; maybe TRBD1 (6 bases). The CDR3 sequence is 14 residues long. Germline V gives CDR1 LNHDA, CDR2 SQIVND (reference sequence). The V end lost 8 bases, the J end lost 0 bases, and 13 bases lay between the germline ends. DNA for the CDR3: TGTGCCAGTTGGGACAATCGCATGAACACTGAAGCTTTCTTT. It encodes CASWDNRMNTEAFF.

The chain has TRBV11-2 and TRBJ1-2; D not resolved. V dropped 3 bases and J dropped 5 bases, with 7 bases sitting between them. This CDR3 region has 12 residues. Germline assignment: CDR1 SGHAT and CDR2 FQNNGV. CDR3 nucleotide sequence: TGTGCCAGCAGCTTCAAAAGTTATGGCTACACCTTC. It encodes CASSFKSYGYTF.

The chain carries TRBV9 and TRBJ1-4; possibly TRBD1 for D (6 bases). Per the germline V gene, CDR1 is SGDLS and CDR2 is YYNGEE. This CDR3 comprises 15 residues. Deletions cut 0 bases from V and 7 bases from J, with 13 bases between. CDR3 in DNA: TGTGCCAGCAGCGTAGGGAGGGGGTCGGGTGAAAAACTGTTTTTT. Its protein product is CASSVGRGSGEKLFF.

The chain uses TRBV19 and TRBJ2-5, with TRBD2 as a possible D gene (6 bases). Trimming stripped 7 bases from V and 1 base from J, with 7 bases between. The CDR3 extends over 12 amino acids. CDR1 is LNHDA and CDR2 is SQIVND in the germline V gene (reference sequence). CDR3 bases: TGTGCCAGTATGGGGGGCCAAGAGACCCAGTACTTC. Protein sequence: CASMGGQETQYF.

The CDR3 DNA reads as TGTGCCACCCAACAGGGGACCTTTTACGAGCAGTACTTC. The encoded protein is CATQQGTFYEQYF. The rearrangement joins TRBV2 to TRBJ2-7, with TRBD1 matching over 7 bases. The junction had 10 bases not matched to a gene; V was cut back by 10 bases and J by 4 bases. The CDR3 totals 13 residues. Germline loops: CDR1 SNHLY, CDR2 FYNNEI.

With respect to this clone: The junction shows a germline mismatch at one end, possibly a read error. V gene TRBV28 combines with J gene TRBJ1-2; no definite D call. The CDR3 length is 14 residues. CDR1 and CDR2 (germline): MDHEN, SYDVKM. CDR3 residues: CASSSRRVSVISHF. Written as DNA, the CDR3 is TGTGCCAGCAGTTCCCGAAGGGTCTCCGTTATCAGTCACTTC.

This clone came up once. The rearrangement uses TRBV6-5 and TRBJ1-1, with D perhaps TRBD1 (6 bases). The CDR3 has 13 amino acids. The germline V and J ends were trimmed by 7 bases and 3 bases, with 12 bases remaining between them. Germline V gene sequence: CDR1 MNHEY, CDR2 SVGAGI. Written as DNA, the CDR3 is TGTGCCAGCACCAACCCAGGGGACACTGAAGCTTTCTTT. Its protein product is CASTNPGDTEAFF.

CDR3 DNA sequence: TGTGCCAGCAGCTTGACAGAGAACACTGAAGCTTTCTTT. Translated, it gives CASSLTENTEAFF. The chain uses TRBV7-8 and TRBJ1-1, with a weak D call TRBD1 (5 bases). Germline-derived CDR1 and CDR2 are SGHVS and FQNEAQ. Trimming took 3 bases from V and 1 from J, leaving 6 bases between them. This CDR3 is built from 13 residues.

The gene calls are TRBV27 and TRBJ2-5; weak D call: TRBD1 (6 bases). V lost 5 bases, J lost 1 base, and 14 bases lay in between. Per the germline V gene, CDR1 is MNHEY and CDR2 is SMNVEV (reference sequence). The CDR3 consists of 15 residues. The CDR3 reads CASSPSIRGQETQYF. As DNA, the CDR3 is TGTGCCAGCAGTCCCTCTATCAGGGGCCAAGAGACCCAGTACTTC.

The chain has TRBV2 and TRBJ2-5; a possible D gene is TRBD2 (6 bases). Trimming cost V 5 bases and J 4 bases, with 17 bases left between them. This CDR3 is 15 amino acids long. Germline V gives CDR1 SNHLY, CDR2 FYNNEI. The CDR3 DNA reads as TGTGCCAGCAGTTCCCCCGCCCGGAGGGTAGAGACCCAGTACTTC. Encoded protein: CASSSPARRVETQYF.

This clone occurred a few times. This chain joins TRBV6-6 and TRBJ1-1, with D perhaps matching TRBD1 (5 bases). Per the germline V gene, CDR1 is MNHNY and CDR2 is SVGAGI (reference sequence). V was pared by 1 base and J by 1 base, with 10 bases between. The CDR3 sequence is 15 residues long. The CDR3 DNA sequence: TGTGCCAGCAGTTACTGGGGCAGCTGGAACACTGAAGCTTTCTTT. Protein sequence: CASSYWGSWNTEAFF.

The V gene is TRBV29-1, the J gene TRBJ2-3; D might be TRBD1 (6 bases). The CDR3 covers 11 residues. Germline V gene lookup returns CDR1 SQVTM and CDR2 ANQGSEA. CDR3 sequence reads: CALQGSDTQYF. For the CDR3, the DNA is TGCGCCCTACAGGGATCCGATACGCAGTATTTT.

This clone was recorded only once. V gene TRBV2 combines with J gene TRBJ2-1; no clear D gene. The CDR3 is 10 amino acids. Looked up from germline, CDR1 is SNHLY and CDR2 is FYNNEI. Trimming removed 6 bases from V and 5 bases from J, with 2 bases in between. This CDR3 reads CASRDNEQFF. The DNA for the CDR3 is TGTGCCAGCAGGGACAATGAGCAGTTCTTC.

The CDR3 spells CASSLTWTGSSTDTQYF. The CDR3 DNA sequence: TGTGCCAGCAGCTTAACGTGGACAGGTAGCTCGACAGATACGCAGTATTTT. This chain joins TRBV7-9 and TRBJ2-3; 7 positions match TRBD1. The CDR3 runs 17 residues. Germline V CDR1 and CDR2: SEHNR, FQNEAQ (reference sequence). With 2 bases clipped from V and 3 bases from J, the junction kept 11 bases outside the gene matches.

This chain's CDR3 is CASSFGHLGYEQYF. DNA of the CDR3: TGTGCCAGCAGTTTCGGGCACCTAGGCTACGAGCAGTACTTC. The rearrangement joins TRBV28 to TRBJ2-7; no definite D call. Trimming removed 3 bases from V and 3 bases from J, with 12 bases in between. Per germline, CDR1 MDHEN and CDR2 SYDVKM. The CDR3 contains 14 residues.

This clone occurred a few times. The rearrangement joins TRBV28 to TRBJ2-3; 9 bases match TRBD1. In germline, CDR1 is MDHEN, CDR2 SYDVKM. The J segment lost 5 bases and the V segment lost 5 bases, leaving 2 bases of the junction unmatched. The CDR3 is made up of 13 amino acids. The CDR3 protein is CASSPGQGDTQYF. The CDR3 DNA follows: TGTGCCAGCAGTCCGGGACAGGGAGATACGCAGTATTTT.

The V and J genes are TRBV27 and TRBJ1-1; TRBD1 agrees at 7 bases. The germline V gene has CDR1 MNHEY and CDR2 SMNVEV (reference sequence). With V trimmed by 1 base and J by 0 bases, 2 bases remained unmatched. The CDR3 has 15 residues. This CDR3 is CASSLFGTVNTEAFF. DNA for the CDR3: TGTGCCAGCAGTTTATTCGGGACAGTGAACACTGAAGCTTTCTTT.

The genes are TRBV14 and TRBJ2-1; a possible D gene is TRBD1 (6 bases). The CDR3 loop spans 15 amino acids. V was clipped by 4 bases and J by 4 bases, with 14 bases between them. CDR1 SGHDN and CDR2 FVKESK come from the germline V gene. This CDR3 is CASSLRGELYNEQFF. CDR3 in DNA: TGTGCCAGCAGCCTCAGGGGAGAACTTTACAATGAGCAGTTCTTC.

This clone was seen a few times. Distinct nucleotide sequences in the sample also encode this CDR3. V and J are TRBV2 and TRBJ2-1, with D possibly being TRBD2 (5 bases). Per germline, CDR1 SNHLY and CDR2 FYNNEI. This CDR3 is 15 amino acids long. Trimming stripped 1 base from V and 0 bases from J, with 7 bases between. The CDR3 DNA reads TGTGCCAGCAGTGAAGGACTAAACTCCTACAATGAGCAGTTCTTC. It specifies CASSEGLNSYNEQFF.

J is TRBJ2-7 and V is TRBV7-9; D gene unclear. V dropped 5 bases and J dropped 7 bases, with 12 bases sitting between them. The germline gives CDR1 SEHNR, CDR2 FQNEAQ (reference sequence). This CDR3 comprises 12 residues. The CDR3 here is CASSHQTSEQYF. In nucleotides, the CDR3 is TGTGCCAGCAGCCACCAGACCTCGGAGCAGTACTTC.